This passage covers 8 T cell receptor beta chains from one sample sequenced in a study of blood T cell repertoires in COVID-19. Data came from immunoSEQ multiplex PCR; TCRdb stores just in-frame clones and leaves some out. The repertoire consists of about 98,000 clones, with approximately 86% occurring once and the leading ten covering roughly a tenth. Source material: peripheral blood. These receptors were taken from a man between 70 and 80 years old with active or convalescent COVID-19.

The chain combines TRBV6-5 with TRBJ2-5, with D possibly TRBD2 on 5 matching bases. The CDR3 runs to 16 residues. The germline gives CDR1 MNHEY, CDR2 SVGAGI. Trimming stripped 2 bases from V and 4 bases from J, with 17 bases between. This CDR3 reads CASSYGVWGAGETQYF. CDR3 coding DNA: TGTGCCAGCAGTTACGGGGTCTGGGGTGCGGGAGAGACCCAGTACTTC.

This rearrangement joins TRBV23-1 to TRBJ2-7; 8 bases align to TRBD1. TRBV23-1 is an ORF for which the function is uncertain. With 8 bases clipped from V and 9 bases from J, the junction kept 18 bases outside the gene matches. The CDR3 has 15 residues. This CDR3 is CASDPNPGQVNLQYF. The CDR3 region has the DNA TGCGCCAGCGATCCAAATCCGGGACAGGTCAATCTGCAGTACTTC.

V and J are TRBV5-1 and TRBJ2-5; D uncertain. Deletions cut 6 bases from V and 2 bases from J, with 5 bases between. Germline-derived CDR1 and CDR2 are SGHRS and YFSETQ. This CDR3 region has 11 residues. The DNA for the CDR3 is TGCGCCAGCAATCTACAAGAGACCCAGTACTTC. Its translation: CASNLQETQYF. The complete variable domain, with remaining parts taken from reference TRBV5-1 and TRBJ2-5, reads KAGVTQTPRYLIKTRGQQVTLSCSPISGHRSVSWYQQTPGQGLQFLFEYFSETQRNKGNFPGRFSGRQFSNSRSEMNVSTLELGDSALYLCASNLQETQYFGPGTRLLVL.

This clone was found a few times. This rearrangement joins TRBV7-9 to TRBJ2-1; D remains ambiguous. Looked up from germline, CDR1 is SEHNR and CDR2 is FQNEAQ (reference sequence). This CDR3 comprises 14 residues. CDR3 sequence (DNA): TGTGTCGTGATGGGCAGCCCCCTTTACAATGAGCAGTTCTTC. Protein product: CVVMGSPLYNEQFF. Full variable domain (outside the CDR3, taken from reference TRBV7-9 and TRBJ2-1): DTGVSQNPRHKITKRGQNVTFRCDPISEHNRLYWYRQTLGQGPEFLTYFQNEAQLEKSRLLSDRFSAERPKGSFSTLEIQRTEQGDSAMYLCVVMGSPLYNEQFFGPGTRLTVL.

The chain is built from TRBV6-5 and TRBJ1-4, with 7 bases lining up with TRBD1. The CDR3 sequence is 16 residues long. The V gene end was trimmed by 2 bases and the J gene end by 8 bases; junction bases not matched to a gene: 11. Germline CDR1 reads MNHEY; CDR2 reads SVGAGI. Written as DNA, the CDR3 is TGTGCCAGCAGTTACCTCCCGACAGGGATTGGCGAAAAACTGTTTTTT. Encoded protein: CASSYLPTGIGEKLFF.

V and J are TRBV6-2 or TRBV6-3 and TRBJ1-6, with 7 bases identical to TRBD1. Germline CDR1 is MNHEY and CDR2 is SVGEGT. J lost 3 bases, V lost 6 bases, and 14 bases had no gene match. This CDR3 has 18 residues. CDR3 sequence (DNA): TGTGCCAGCAGCCCTCCGGGACAGTCGAAGTTCTATAATTCACCCCTCCACTTT. This sequence encodes CASSPPGQSKFYNSPLHF.

This clone was detected only a few times. The CDR3 reads CSVRGYDYGYTF. CDR3 bases: TGCAGCGTTCGAGGTTATGATTATGGCTACACCTTC. V and J are TRBV29-1 and TRBJ1-2; D is undetermined. Per germline, CDR1 SQVTM and CDR2 ANQGSEA. This CDR3 spans 12 amino acids. Trimming cost V 5 bases and J 5 bases, with 12 bases left between them.

The chain joins TRBV4-2 to TRBJ2-2, with TRBD2 identical over 12 bases. V lost 4 bases, J lost 5 bases, and 11 bases stayed unmatched. Germline V CDR1 and CDR2: LGHNA, YNFKEQ. This CDR3 has 18 amino acids. CDR3: CASSPGGLAGIRTGELFF. The DNA of the CDR3 is TGTGCCAGCAGCCCTGGTGGACTAGCGGGGATTAGGACCGGGGAGCTGTTTTTT.